This TCR beta chain comes out of a study of shared clonotypes between healthy human individuals. Clones were sequenced by immunoSEQ multiplex PCR, and TCRdb holds only the in-frame ones, with some missing. The table has about 2,100,000 clones, approximately 94% seen once. Cells designated naive CD8 were CD45RO-negative and were positively selected for CCR7, with terminally differentiated effector memory CD45RA+ cells excluded. General study results and limits: Rarefaction showed that sequencing of sorted subsets was incomplete (despite large depth). Shared clonotypes: approximately 5% naive CD4, roughly 3.8% naive CD8, less than 2.5% memory CD4, 0.35% to 0.5% memory CD8.

As to this clone: Its antigen is unknown.

The length of the CDR3 is 21 residues. CDR1 MDHEN and CDR2 SYDVKM come from the germline V gene. J was trimmed by 4 bases and V by 5 bases; bases with no gene match: 22. The receptor's source is a man aged 18 to 35 in good health. Some clones in this sample may be carry-over from other donors' samples. Sample: naive CD8+ T cells from PBMCs. J is TRBJ2-1 and V is TRBV28, with 11 bases lining up with TRBD2. The CDR3 bases are TGTGCCAGCAGTCCACAACCACCCGCCTCCCCACTAGCGGGAGAGTACAATGAGCAGTTCTTC. Translating it yields CASSPQPPASPLAGEYNEQFF.